Listed below are T cell receptor beta chains from one sample, sequenced in a study of cytomegalovirus exposure and HLA in healthy donors. TCRdb keeps only in-frame clones here, not all; method: immunoSEQ multiplex PCR. The profile shows 150,000 to 170,000 clones, approximately 80% of them singletons. The sample consisted of PBMCs. These receptors were collected from a man aged 25-45 years in good health and CMV-seropositive. Both conserved end residues are part of each CDR3. A D gene is named only where the DNA matches it firmly. The size entry is marked missing in some rows and otherwise reads once, few, many or a size class.

D gene,CDR3 length,clone size,J gene,V gene,CDR3 protein,CDR3 DNA
-,13,-,TRBJ1-4,TRBV14,CASSQSQNEKLFF,TGTGCCAGCAGCCAGAGCCAAAATGAAAAACTGTTTTTT
-,13,-,TRBJ2-6,TRBV14,CASSVDAGTSMTF,TGTGCCAGCAGCGTCGACGCCGGGACAAGTATGACTTTC
-,16,-,TRBJ2-1,TRBV4-2,CASSQEGGTIINEQFF,TGTGCCAGCAGCCAAGAGGGAGGCACCATAATCAATGAGCAGTTCTTC
-,17,-,TRBJ1-2,TRBV15,CATSRTRWAGADYGYTF,TGTGCCACCAGCAGAACCCGATGGGCAGGGGCTGACTATGGCTACACCTTC
-,13,-,TRBJ1-1,TRBV27,CASKWGVGTEAFF,TGTGCCAGCAAATGGGGGGTAGGGACTGAAGCTTTCTTT
TRBD2,16,-,TRBJ2-5,TRBV9,CASSGFPSGRGETQYF,TGTGCCAGCAGCGGATTCCCCAGCGGGAGAGGAGAGACCCAGTACTTC
TRBD2,14,-,TRBJ2-2,TRBV7-3,CASSLMGGTGELFF,TGTGCCAGCAGCTTAATGGGGGGGACCGGGGAGCTGTTTTTT
-,15,-,TRBJ1-5,TRBV6-1,CASSEASGINQPQHF,TGTGCCAGCAGTGAAGCGTCGGGGATTAATCAGCCCCAGCATTTT
TRBD2,14,few,TRBJ2-7,TRBV9,CASSRAGVSYEQYF,TGTGCCAGCAGCCGAGCGGGAGTCTCCTACGAGCAGTACTTC
TRBD2,18,once,TRBJ2-2,TRBV4-2,CASSQETSGRTNTGELFF,TGTGCCAGCAGCCAAGAGACTAGCGGGAGAACAAACACCGGGGAGCTGTTTTTT
-,15,-,TRBJ1-2,TRBV19,CASSINRETGGGYTF,TGTGCCAGTAGTATTAATCGTGAGACAGGCGGCGGGTACACCTTC
TRBD1,15,-,TRBJ1-4,TRBV7-9,CASSTLTGSNEKLFF,TGTGCCAGCAGCACACTGACAGGGTCTAATGAAAAACTGTTTTTT
TRBD1,15,-,TRBJ2-4,TRBV28,CASSLAGGSKNIQYF,TGTGCCAGCAGTTTGGCAGGGGGTAGTAAAAACATTCAGTACTTC
TRBD1,14,-,TRBJ2-7,TRBV7-2,CASSLGQGFYEQYF,TGTGCCAGCAGCCTGGGACAGGGCTTCTACGAGCAGTACTTC
TRBD2,15,-,TRBJ2-3,TRBV12-5,CASGPNELAADTQYF,TGTGCTAGTGGTCCAAACGAACTAGCGGCCGATACGCAGTATTTT
TRBD2,15,-,TRBJ2-1,TRBV9,CASSAGLAGGNEQLF,TGTGCCAGCAGCGCGGGACTAGCGGGTGGCAATGAGCAGCTCTTC
TRBD2,15,-,TRBJ2-1,TRBV7-3,CASSFLAGEENEQFF,TGTGCCAGCAGCTTCCTAGCGGGAGAGGAGAATGAGCAGTTCTTC
-,16,-,TRBJ1-2,TRBV7-9,CASSLASGDGPYGYTF,TGTGCCAGCAGCTTAGCCTCAGGGGACGGCCCCTATGGCTACACCTTC
TRBD2,17,-,TRBJ2-3,TRBV5-1,CASRPGLAGGVTDTQYF,TGCGCCAGCAGACCGGGACTAGCGGGAGGGGTCACAGATACGCAGTATTTT
-,15,-,TRBJ2-7,TRBV5-1,CASSWAAGASREQYF,TGCGCCAGCAGCTGGGCGGCGGGTGCGTCGAGGGAGCAGTACTTC
-,12,-,TRBJ2-1,TRBV7-9,CASSLGVGEQFF,TGTGCCAGCAGCTTAGGCGTCGGTGAGCAGTTCTTC
-,14,-,TRBJ2-1,TRBV27,CASSLQRNYYEQFF,TGTGCCAGCAGTTTACAACGCAATTACTATGAGCAGTTCTTC
TRBD1,15,-,TRBJ1-2,TRBV10-3,CAISESSRGRGGYTF,TGTGCCATCAGTGAGTCGAGCCGTGGCAGGGGGGGCTACACCTTC
-,15,-,TRBJ2-3,TRBV9,CASSVGVLVPDTQYF,TGTGCCAGCAGCGTAGGTGTACTAGTCCCAGATACGCAGTATTTT
-,16,-,TRBJ2-1,TRBV29-1,CSSARTSYYSYNEQFF,TGCAGCTCGGCCCGGACATCCTATTACTCCTACAATGAGCAGTTCTTC
-,13,-,TRBJ1-2,TRBV30,CAWSDQGIYGYTF,TGTGCCTGGAGTGACCAGGGGATCTATGGCTACACCTTC